Many counts were recorded for the clone carrying this T cell receptor beta chain. What it binds is not known. Time point: sample taken at primary tumor resection. Unsorted whole RNA samples from tumor, nontumor lung or frozen PBMC were sequenced. V shed 8 bases and J shed 5 bases, with 16 bases lying between them. The CDR3 has 14 amino acids. Unique molecular identifiers, one per molecule, were present on every TCR cDNA molecule. TCRdb called the 5' RACE reads again in MiXCR, with one record for every CDR3 protein. Among around 87,000 distinct CDR3 sequences listed, 12% were seen once. The sample originates from a study of spatial heterogeneity in lung cancer. For the study at large: Alpha-chain detections were consistently fewer than beta-chain detections among the sequences. Findings of the study overall: Whereas they appeared in blood less at follow-up, ubiquitous expanded tumor TCRs appeared there more at resection.

This chain connects TRBV12-3 or TRBV12-4 to TRBJ2-1; D is unclear. The clonotype comes from a male donor with early-stage non-small cell lung cancer. Sequenced here: PBMCs, sampled at surgery. The CDR3 is CASSWAPANNEQFF. The CDR3 DNA sequence: TGTGCCAGCTCATGGGCCCCCGCAAACAATGAGCAGTTCTTC.